These T cell receptor beta chains were read from a single sample in a study of CD8+CD57+ T cells in acquired aplastic anemia. A single record per CDR3 protein comes from TCRdb applying MiXCR to the reads. The top ten clones hold 4% of a sample with approximately 380,000 distinct CDR3 sequences, about two thirds of them seen once. Sequenced material: sorted CD4+, CD8+, or CD8+CD57+ T cells (not recorded which) from PBMCs. These receptors were obtained from a human donor in good health, serving as a control. Both conserved end residues are part of each CDR3. Each record gives: D gene, clone size, J gene, V gene, CDR3 protein, CDR3 DNA. The D gene is left open where the match is weak. A row's size may be missing; if present it is once, few, many or a size class.

d_gene: NA
abundance: once
j_gene: TRBJ1-3
v_gene: TRBV9
CDR3aa: CASRLYSRITIYF
CDR3nt: TGTGCCAGCAGGTTATACAGTAGAATCACCATATATTTT

d_gene: NA
abundance: NA
j_gene: TRBJ1-5
v_gene: TRBV4-1
CDR3aa: CASSRVLGQNQPQHF
CDR3nt: TGCGCCAGCAGCAGAGTCTTGGGCCAGAATCAGCCCCAGCATTTT

d_gene: NA
abundance: few
j_gene: TRBJ1-3
v_gene: TRBV6-6
CDR3aa: CASSYLSLPVAGSGNTIYF
CDR3nt: TGTGCCAGCAGTTACTTGTCTCTCCCGGTAGCAGGCTCTGGAAACACCATATATTTT

d_gene: NA
abundance: NA
j_gene: TRBJ1-2
v_gene: TRBV9
CDR3aa: CASSVSGQVGEQSF
CDR3nt: TGTGCCAGCAGCGTGTCGGGACAAGTCGGCGAGCAGTCCTTC

d_gene: NA
abundance: NA
j_gene: TRBJ1-5
v_gene: TRBV2
CDR3aa: CASTPYGGGNQPQHF
CDR3nt: TGTGCCAGCACCCCATATGGGGGGGGCAATCAGCCCCAGCATTTT

d_gene: TRBD2
abundance: many
j_gene: TRBJ2-5
v_gene: TRBV9
CDR3aa: CASSVGLAGLYSIQETQYF
CDR3nt: TGTGCCAGCAGCGTAGGTCTAGCGGGGCTGTACTCCATACAAGAGACCCAGTACTTC

d_gene: TRBD1
abundance: NA
j_gene: TRBJ2-5
v_gene: TRBV5-6
CDR3aa: CASSLNGQGQETQYF
CDR3nt: TGTGCCAGCAGCTTAAACGGACAGGGGCAGGAGACCCAGTACTTC

d_gene: TRBD2
abundance: many
j_gene: TRBJ2-5
v_gene: TRBV7-8
CDR3aa: CASSSARGARSETQYF
CDR3nt: TGTGCCAGCAGTTCAGCGCGGGGGGCGAGATCAGAGACCCAGTACTTC

d_gene: NA
abundance: many
j_gene: TRBJ1-3
v_gene: TRBV19
CDR3aa: CASSKIFRDSNSGNTIYF
CDR3nt: TGTGCCAGTAGTAAGATATTCCGGGACTCAAACTCTGGAAACACCATATATTTT

d_gene: NA
abundance: NA
j_gene: TRBJ2-1
v_gene: TRBV9
CDR3aa: CASSVGGLDYNEQFF
CDR3nt: TGTGCCAGCAGCGTAGGTGGGCTGGACTACAATGAGCAGTTCTTC

d_gene: NA
abundance: NA
j_gene: TRBJ1-4
v_gene: TRBV19
CDR3aa: CASSPTGHEKLFF
CDR3nt: TGTGCCAGTAGTCCCACGGGACATGAAAAACTGTTTTTT

d_gene: NA
abundance: few
j_gene: TRBJ1-1
v_gene: TRBV5-8
CDR3aa: CASSLINSGNTEAFF
CDR3nt: TGTGCCAGCAGCTTAATAAATTCAGGGAACACTGAAGCTTTCTTT

d_gene: NA
abundance: once
j_gene: TRBJ1-4
v_gene: TRBV12-3/TRBV12-4
CDR3aa: CARSPLNEKLFF
CDR3nt: TGTGCCCGCAGTCCCTTAAATGAAAAACTGTTTTTT

d_gene: NA
abundance: many
j_gene: TRBJ1-5
v_gene: TRBV30
CDR3aa: CAWTKGRFNQPQHF
CDR3nt: TGTGCCTGGACGAAAGGGAGGTTCAATCAGCCCCAGCATTTT

d_gene: TRBD1
abundance: NA
j_gene: TRBJ2-5
v_gene: TRBV7-2
CDR3aa: CASSATGGNQETQYF
CDR3nt: TGTGCCAGCAGCGCCACAGGGGGTAACCAAGAGACCCAGTACTTC

d_gene: NA
abundance: NA
j_gene: TRBJ1-5
v_gene: TRBV7-3
CDR3aa: CASSLTRSGEQFFF
CDR3nt: TGTGCCAGCAGCCTAACGCGCAGCGGTGAGCAGTTCTTCTTT

d_gene: NA
abundance: many
j_gene: TRBJ1-1
v_gene: TRBV4-1
CDR3aa: CASSQEGRREAFF
CDR3nt: TGCGCCAGCAGCCAAGAGGGCAGACGTGAAGCTTTCTTT

d_gene: TRBD1
abundance: NA
j_gene: TRBJ1-2
v_gene: TRBV29-1
CDR3aa: CSVRYMGQSNYGYTF
CDR3nt: TGCAGCGTTCGGTACATGGGACAGTCTAACTATGGCTACACCTTC

d_gene: NA
abundance: NA
j_gene: TRBJ2-7
v_gene: TRBV19
CDR3aa: CASSKSEGDEQQF
CDR3nt: TGTGCCAGTAGCAAGAGCGAGGGGGACGAGCAGCAGTTT

d_gene: NA
abundance: once
j_gene: TRBJ1-4
v_gene: TRBV7-3
CDR3aa: CASSVKTGTNEKLFF
CDR3nt: TGTGCCAGCAGCGTAAAGACGGGTACAAATGAAAAACTTTTTTTT

d_gene: NA
abundance: NA
j_gene: TRBJ2-3
v_gene: TRBV7-2
CDR3aa: CASSLRLGTDTQYF
CDR3nt: TGTGCCAGCAGCTTACGGTTGGGCACAGATACGCAGTATTTT

d_gene: NA
abundance: NA
j_gene: TRBJ1-1
v_gene: TRBV12-3/TRBV12-4
CDR3aa: CASRRARGGNTEAFF
CDR3nt: TGTGCCAGCAGACGAGCTCGGGGCGGTAACACTGAAGCTTTCTTT

d_gene: NA
abundance: NA
j_gene: TRBJ1-4
v_gene: TRBV7-2
CDR3aa: CASSLRRAGETNEKLFF
CDR3nt: TGTGCCAGCAGCTTGCGCAGGGCAGGCGAAACTAATGAAAAACTGTTTTTT

d_gene: NA
abundance: NA
j_gene: TRBJ2-7
v_gene: TRBV7-2
CDR3aa: CASSGTRSYEQYF
CDR3nt: TGTGCCAGCAGTGGGACACGCTCCTACGAGCAGTACTTC

d_gene: NA
abundance: NA
j_gene: TRBJ2-3
v_gene: TRBV7-2
CDR3aa: CASSVASAAPPYF
CDR3nt: TGTGCTAGCAGCGTAGCCAGCGCAGCTCCGCCGTATTTT

d_gene: NA
abundance: many
j_gene: TRBJ2-1
v_gene: TRBV7-8
CDR3aa: CASSLAGVGEEQFF
CDR3nt: TGTGCCAGCAGCTTAGCGGGGGTCGGGGAGGAGCAGTTCTTC

d_gene: NA
abundance: few
j_gene: TRBJ1-3
v_gene: TRBV5-1
CDR3aa: CASGFTQTGLSGNTIYF
CDR3nt: TGCGCCAGCGGCTTCACCCAAACAGGACTCTCTGGAAACACCATATATTTT

d_gene: NA
abundance: many
j_gene: TRBJ2-4
v_gene: TRBV7-2
CDR3aa: CASSPSPTNIQYF
CDR3nt: TGTGCCAGCAGCCCCAGCCCCACCAACATTCAGTACTTC

d_gene: NA
abundance: few
j_gene: TRBJ2-7
v_gene: TRBV7-8
CDR3aa: CASSLASTALNYEQYF
CDR3nt: TGTGCCAGCAGCTTAGCGAGTACAGCCCTGAACTACGAGCAGTACTTC

d_gene: NA
abundance: NA
j_gene: TRBJ2-2
v_gene: TRBV5-4
CDR3aa: CASSRPGHTGELFF
CDR3nt: TGTGCCAGCAGCCGGCCGGGGCACACCGGGGAGCTGTTTTTT

d_gene: NA
abundance: NA
j_gene: TRBJ2-7
v_gene: TRBV14
CDR3aa: CASSRPGGGTPRNEQYF
CDR3nt: TGTGCCAGCAGCCGGCCCGGGGGAGGGACACCCCGCAACGAGCAGTACTTC

d_gene: NA
abundance: NA
j_gene: TRBJ1-1
v_gene: TRBV15
CDR3aa: CASSGISASFTEAFF
CDR3nt: TGTGCCAGCAGCGGCATCTCGGCCAGTTTCACTGAAGCTTTCTTT

d_gene: TRBD1
abundance: few
j_gene: TRBJ1-4
v_gene: TRBV29-1
CDR3aa: CSVPKQGTGEKLFF
CDR3nt: TGCAGCGTCCCGAAACAGGGGACGGGCGAAAAACTGTTTTTT

d_gene: NA
abundance: many
j_gene: TRBJ2-1
v_gene: TRBV5-1
CDR3aa: CASSSRTLSSYNEQFF
CDR3nt: TGCGCCAGCAGCTCGCGGACGTTGAGCTCCTACAATGAGCAGTTCTTC

d_gene: TRBD2
abundance: many
j_gene: TRBJ2-3
v_gene: TRBV10-3
CDR3aa: CASRTSGEVDTQYF
CDR3nt: TGTGCCAGCAGGACTAGCGGGGAGGTAGATACGCAGTATTTT

d_gene: NA
abundance: many
j_gene: TRBJ2-1
v_gene: TRBV6-2/TRBV6-3
CDR3aa: CASSYNLADNEQFF
CDR3nt: TGTGCCAGCAGTTATAATCTCGCAGACAATGAGCAGTTCTTC

d_gene: NA
abundance: NA
j_gene: TRBJ1-1
v_gene: TRBV5-1
CDR3aa: CASSLYPRNSEAFF
CDR3nt: TGCGCCAGCAGCTTGTACCCAAGGAACTCTGAAGCTTTCTTT

d_gene: NA
abundance: NA
j_gene: TRBJ2-5
v_gene: TRBV7-9
CDR3aa: CASSSRLRNTEAFF
CDR3nt: TGTGCCAGCAGCTCAAGGCTAAGGAACACTGAAGCTTTCTTC

d_gene: NA
abundance: many
j_gene: TRBJ2-2
v_gene: TRBV3-1
CDR3aa: CASSRVGISGELFF
CDR3nt: TGTGCCAGCAGCCGGGTAGGGATCTCCGGGGAGCTGTTTTTT

d_gene: NA
abundance: NA
j_gene: TRBJ2-7
v_gene: TRBV12-3/TRBV12-4
CDR3aa: CASSLADYEQYF
CDR3nt: TGTGCCAGCAGCCTAGCTGACTACGAGCAGTACTTC

d_gene: NA
abundance: NA
j_gene: TRBJ2-3
v_gene: TRBV2
CDR3aa: CASAARHAETQHF
CDR3nt: TGTGCCAGCGCGGCCCGCCACGCAGAGACGCAACATTTC

d_gene: NA
abundance: NA
j_gene: TRBJ1-4
v_gene: TRBV11-1
CDR3aa: CASSFRGGNTKANEKLFF
CDR3nt: TGTGCCAGCAGCTTCCGTGGGGGCAACACTAAGGCTAATGAAAAACTGTTTTTT

d_gene: NA
abundance: many
j_gene: TRBJ1-5
v_gene: TRBV25-1
CDR3aa: CASSEFGGHQPQHF
CDR3nt: TGTGCCAGCAGTGAATTTGGGGGGCATCAGCCCCAGCATTTT

d_gene: NA
abundance: NA
j_gene: TRBJ2-2
v_gene: TRBV11-2
CDR3aa: CASSGGGAANTGELFF
CDR3nt: TGTGCCAGCAGCGGAGGGGGGGCAGCCAACACCGGGGAGCTGTTTTTT

d_gene: TRBD1
abundance: NA
j_gene: TRBJ2-5
v_gene: TRBV9
CDR3aa: CASTQSQGEKRGYF
CDR3nt: TGTGCCAGCACACAATCCCAGGGGGAGAAGCGTGGCTACTTC

d_gene: TRBD1
abundance: NA
j_gene: TRBJ1-5
v_gene: TRBV12-3/TRBV12-4
CDR3aa: CASSPGQRLQPQHF
CDR3nt: TGTGCCAGCAGTCCGGGACAGCGACTTCAGCCCCAGCATTTT

d_gene: TRBD2
abundance: NA
j_gene: TRBJ2-5
v_gene: TRBV10-3
CDR3aa: CAISAGLAGPGGEQYF
CDR3nt: TGTGCCATCAGTGCGGGACTAGCGGGGCCGGGGGGGGAGCAGTACTTC

d_gene: TRBD1
abundance: NA
j_gene: TRBJ2-7
v_gene: TRBV5-1
CDR3aa: CASSSDRVVNYEQYF
CDR3nt: TGTGCCAGCAGCTCGGACAGGGTCGTTAACTACGAGCAGTACTTC

d_gene: NA
abundance: NA
j_gene: TRBJ1-1
v_gene: TRBV10-3
CDR3aa: CAISDAGDLSTEAFF
CDR3nt: TGTGCCATCAGTGACGCCGGGGACCTTAGCACCGAGGCTTTCTTT

d_gene: TRBD2
abundance: NA
j_gene: TRBJ2-1
v_gene: TRBV7-3
CDR3aa: CASSRRTSGGADTQFF
CDR3nt: TGTGCCAGCAGCCGAAGGACTAGCGGGGGGGCGGATACGCAGTTCTTC

d_gene: TRBD2
abundance: NA
j_gene: TRBJ2-3
v_gene: TRBV10-1
CDR3aa: CASSESSWEGTDTQYF
CDR3nt: TGCGCCAGCAGTGAGTCGAGTTGGGAGGGGACGGATACGCAGTATTTT

d_gene: NA
abundance: NA
j_gene: TRBJ2-3
v_gene: TRBV24-1
CDR3aa: CATSDLTGRETDTQYF
CDR3nt: TGTGCCACCAGTGATTTGACGGGACGCGAGACAGATACGCAGTATTTT

d_gene: TRBD1
abundance: many
j_gene: TRBJ1-1
v_gene: TRBV5-1
CDR3aa: CASRRDSSMNTEAFF
CDR3nt: TGCGCCAGCCGCCGGGACAGTAGTATGAACACTGAAGCTTTCTTT

d_gene: NA
abundance: NA
j_gene: TRBJ1-6
v_gene: TRBV9
CDR3aa: CASSVVGGNEQYFHF
CDR3nt: TGTGCCAGCAGCGTAGTTGGAGGCAACGAGCAGTACTTCCACTTT

d_gene: TRBD2
abundance: NA
j_gene: TRBJ2-3
v_gene: TRBV12-3/TRBV12-4
CDR3aa: CASSPRTRDTDTQYF
CDR3nt: TGTGCCAGCAGTCCCAGGACTAGGGATACAGATACGCAGTATTTT